This TCR beta chain is from a study of shared clonotypes between healthy human individuals. Of note for this clone: The target antigen is unknown.

Points from the study as a whole: Non-shared clonotypes displayed generation probabilities falling below those of clonotypes present in all four donors. Specimens sampled were limited to blood, with tissue repertoires likely differing.

TCRdb's table, derived via immunoSEQ multiplex PCR, lists solely in-frame clones and lacks some. The sample carries approximately 2.5 million clones, more than 80% recorded once. This clonotype originated in a man aged 18-30 years in good health. The specimen sequenced was naive CD4+ T cells sorted from blood. Subset noted: CD45RA+ positively selected.

The CDR3 DNA reads as TGTGCCAGCAGCGGGCCGACAGGGGGGGTTAGCAATCAGCCCCAGCATTTT. Translating it yields CASSGPTGGVSNQPQHF. The chain recombines TRBV5-8 with TRBJ1-5; 9 bases match TRBD1. V gave up 4 bases and J gave up 0 bases; unmatched junction bases: 8. CDR1 is SGHTS and CDR2 is YDEGEE in the germline V gene. The CDR3 is made up of 17 amino acids.